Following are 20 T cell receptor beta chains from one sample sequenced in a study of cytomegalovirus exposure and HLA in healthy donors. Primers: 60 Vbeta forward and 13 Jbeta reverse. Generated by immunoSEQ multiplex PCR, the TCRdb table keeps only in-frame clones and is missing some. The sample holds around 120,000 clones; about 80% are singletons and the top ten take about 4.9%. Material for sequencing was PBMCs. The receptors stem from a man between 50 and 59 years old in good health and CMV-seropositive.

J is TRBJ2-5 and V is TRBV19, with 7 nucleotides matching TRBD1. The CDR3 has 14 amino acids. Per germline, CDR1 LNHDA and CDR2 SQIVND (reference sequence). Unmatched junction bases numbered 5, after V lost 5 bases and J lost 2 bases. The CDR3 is CASSLPGQQETQYF. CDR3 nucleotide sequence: TGTGCCAGTAGTCTCCCGGGACAGCAAGAGACCCAGTACTTC.

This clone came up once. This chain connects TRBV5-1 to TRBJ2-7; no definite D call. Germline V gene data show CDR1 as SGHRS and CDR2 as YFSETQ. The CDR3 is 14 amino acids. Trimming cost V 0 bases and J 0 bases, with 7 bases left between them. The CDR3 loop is CASSLASYSYEQYF. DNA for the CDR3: TGCGCCAGCAGCTTGGCCTCCTACTCCTACGAGCAGTACTTC.

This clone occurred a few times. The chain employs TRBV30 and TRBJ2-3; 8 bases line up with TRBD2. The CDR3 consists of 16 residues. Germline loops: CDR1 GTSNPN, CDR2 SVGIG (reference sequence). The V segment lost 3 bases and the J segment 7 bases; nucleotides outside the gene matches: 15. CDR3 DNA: TGTGCCTGGAGCGGGTCCAGCGGGAGAATCCGTAATACGCAGTATTTT. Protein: CAWSGSSGRIRNTQYF.

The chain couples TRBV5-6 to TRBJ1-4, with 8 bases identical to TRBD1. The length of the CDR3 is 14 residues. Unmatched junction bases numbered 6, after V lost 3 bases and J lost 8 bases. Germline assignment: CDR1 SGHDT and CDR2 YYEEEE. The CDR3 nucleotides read TGTGCCAGCAGCTCCGGGACAGGAGCGGAAAAACTGTTTTTT. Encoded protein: CASSSGTGAEKLFF.

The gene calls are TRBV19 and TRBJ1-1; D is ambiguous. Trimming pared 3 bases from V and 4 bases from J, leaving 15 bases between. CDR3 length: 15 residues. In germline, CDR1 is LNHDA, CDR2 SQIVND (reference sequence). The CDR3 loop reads CASSIGFPMGTEAFF. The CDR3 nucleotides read TGTGCCAGTAGTATCGGGTTTCCCATGGGCACTGAAGCTTTCTTT.

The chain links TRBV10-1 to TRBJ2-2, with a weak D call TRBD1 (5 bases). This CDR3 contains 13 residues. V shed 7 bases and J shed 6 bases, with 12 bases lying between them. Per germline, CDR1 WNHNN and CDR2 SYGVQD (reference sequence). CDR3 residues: CASKAGPSGELFF. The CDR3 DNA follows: TGCGCCAGCAAAGCAGGGCCTTCCGGGGAGCTGTTTTTT.

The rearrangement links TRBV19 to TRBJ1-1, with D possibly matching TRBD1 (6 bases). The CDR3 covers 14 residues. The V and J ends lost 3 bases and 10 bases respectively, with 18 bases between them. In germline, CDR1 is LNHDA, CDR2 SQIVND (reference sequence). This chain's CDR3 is CASSMGLNRVAAFF. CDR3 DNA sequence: TGTGCCAGTAGTATGGGATTAAACAGGGTGGCAGCTTTCTTT.

DNA of the CDR3: TGTGCCAGTAGTGACCAGGGACTTAATTCACCCCTCCACTTT. Protein sequence: CASSDQGLNSPLHF. The V and J genes are TRBV19 and TRBJ1-6; tentative D call: TRBD1 (5 bases). V was shortened by 5 bases and J by 6 bases, with 11 bases between the two germline ends. The CDR3 is 14 amino acids. Germline CDR1 reads LNHDA; CDR2 reads SQIVND (reference sequence). The full variable domain, completed using reference TRBV19 and TRBJ1-6, is DGGITQSPKYLFRKEGQNVTLSCEQNLNHDAMYWYRQDPGQGLRLIYYSQIVNDFQKGDIAEGYSVSREKKESFPLTVTSAQKNPTAFYLCASSDQGLNSPLHFGNGTRLTVT.

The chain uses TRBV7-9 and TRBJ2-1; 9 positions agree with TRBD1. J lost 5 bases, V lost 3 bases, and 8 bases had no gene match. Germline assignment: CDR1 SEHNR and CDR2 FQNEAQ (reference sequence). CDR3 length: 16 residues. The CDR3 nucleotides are TGTGCCAGCAGCTTTCAAGGGACAGGGCCAAACAATGAGCAGTTCTTC. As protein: CASSFQGTGPNNEQFF. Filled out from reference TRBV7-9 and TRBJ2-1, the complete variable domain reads DTGVSQNPRHKITKRGQNVTFRCDPISEHNRLYWYRQTLGQGPEFLTYFQNEAQLEKSRLLSDRFSAERPKGSFSTLEIQRTEQGDSAMYLCASSFQGTGPNNEQFFGPGTRLTVL.

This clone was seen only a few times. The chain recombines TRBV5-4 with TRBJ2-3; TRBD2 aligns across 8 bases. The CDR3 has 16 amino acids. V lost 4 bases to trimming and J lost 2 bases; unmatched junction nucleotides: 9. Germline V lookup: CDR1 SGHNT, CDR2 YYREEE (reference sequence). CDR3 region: CASSPRTGGYTDTQYF. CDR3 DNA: TGTGCCAGCAGCCCCCGAACGGGAGGGTACACAGATACGCAGTATTTT.

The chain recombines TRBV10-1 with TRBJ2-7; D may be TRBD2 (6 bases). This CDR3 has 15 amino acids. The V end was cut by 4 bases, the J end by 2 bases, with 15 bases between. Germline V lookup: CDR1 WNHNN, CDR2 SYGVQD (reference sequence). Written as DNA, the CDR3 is TGCGCCAGCAGTGGGGGGACTGTTCCCCCCTACGAGCAGTACTTC. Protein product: CASSGGTVPPYEQYF.

In DNA form, the CDR3 reads TGTGCCAGCAGGTCGAATTCACCCCTCCACTTT. Protein sequence: CASRSNSPLHF. J is TRBJ1-6 and V is TRBV6-1; D uncertain. The CDR3 runs 11 residues. The germline V gene has CDR1 MNHNS and CDR2 SASEGT. Trimming stripped 6 bases from V and 7 bases from J, with 4 bases between.

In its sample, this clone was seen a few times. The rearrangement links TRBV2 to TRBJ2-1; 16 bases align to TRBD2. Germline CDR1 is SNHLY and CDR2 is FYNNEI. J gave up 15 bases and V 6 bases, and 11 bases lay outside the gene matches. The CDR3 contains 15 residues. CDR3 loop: CASRPPGLAGGPPFF. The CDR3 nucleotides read TGTGCCAGCAGACCACCGGGACTAGCGGGGGGGCCACCGTTCTTC.

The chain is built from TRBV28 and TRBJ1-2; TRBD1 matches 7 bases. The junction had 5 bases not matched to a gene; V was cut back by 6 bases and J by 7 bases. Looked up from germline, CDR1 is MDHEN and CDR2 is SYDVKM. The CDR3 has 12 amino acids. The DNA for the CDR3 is TGTGCCAGCAGCTTAGACAGGGTTGGCTACACCTTC. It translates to CASSLDRVGYTF.

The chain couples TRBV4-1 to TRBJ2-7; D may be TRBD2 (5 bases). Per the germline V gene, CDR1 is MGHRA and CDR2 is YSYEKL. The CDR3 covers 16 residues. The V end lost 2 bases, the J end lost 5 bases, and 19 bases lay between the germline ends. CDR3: CASSQTPKAASHEQYF. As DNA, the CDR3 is TGCGCCAGCAGCCAAACCCCCAAAGCGGCCAGCCACGAGCAGTACTTC.

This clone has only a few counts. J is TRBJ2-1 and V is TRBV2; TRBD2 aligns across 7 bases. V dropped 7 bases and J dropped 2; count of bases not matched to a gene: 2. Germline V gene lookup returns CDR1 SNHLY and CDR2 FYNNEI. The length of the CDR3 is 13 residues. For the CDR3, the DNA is TGTGCCAGCACAGCGGGACCCTACAATGAGCAGTTCTTC. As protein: CASTAGPYNEQFF. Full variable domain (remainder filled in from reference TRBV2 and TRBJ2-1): EPEVTQTPSHQVTQMGQEVILRCVPISNHLYFYWYRQILGQKVEFLVSFYNNEISEKSEIFDDQFSVERPDGSNFTLKIRSTKLEDSAMYFCASTAGPYNEQFFGPGTRLTVL.

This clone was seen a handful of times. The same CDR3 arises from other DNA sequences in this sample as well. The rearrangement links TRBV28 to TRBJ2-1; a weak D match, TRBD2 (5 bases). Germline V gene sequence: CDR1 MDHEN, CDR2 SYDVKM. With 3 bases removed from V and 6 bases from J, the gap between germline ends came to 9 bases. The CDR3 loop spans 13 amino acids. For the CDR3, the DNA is TGTGCCAGCAGTTTCGCGGGCAGCAATGAGCAGTTCTTC. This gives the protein CASSFAGSNEQFF. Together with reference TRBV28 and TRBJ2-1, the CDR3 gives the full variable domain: DVKVTQSSRYLVKRTGEKVFLECVQDMDHENMFWYRQDPGLGLRLIYFSYDVKMKEKGDIPEGYSVSREKKERFSLILESASTNQTSMYLCASSFAGSNEQFFGPGTRLTVL.

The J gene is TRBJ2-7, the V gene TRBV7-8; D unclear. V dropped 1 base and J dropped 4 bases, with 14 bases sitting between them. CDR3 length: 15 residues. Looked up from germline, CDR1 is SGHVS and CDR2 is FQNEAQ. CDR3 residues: CASSLGFTQQYEQYF. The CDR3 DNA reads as TGTGCCAGCAGCTTAGGGTTTACCCAACAATACGAGCAGTACTTC.

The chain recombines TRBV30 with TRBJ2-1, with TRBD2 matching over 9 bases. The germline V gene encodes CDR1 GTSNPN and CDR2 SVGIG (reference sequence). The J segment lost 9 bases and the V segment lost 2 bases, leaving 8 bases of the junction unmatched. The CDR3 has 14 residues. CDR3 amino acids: CAWSLAGSGGEQFF. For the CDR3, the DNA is TGTGCCTGGAGTCTAGCGGGGAGTGGGGGTGAGCAGTTCTTC.

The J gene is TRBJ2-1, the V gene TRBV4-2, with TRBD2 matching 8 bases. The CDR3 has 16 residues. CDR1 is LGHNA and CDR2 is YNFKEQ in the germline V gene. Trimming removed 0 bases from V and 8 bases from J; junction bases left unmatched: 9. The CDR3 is CASSQEGLAGRDEQFF. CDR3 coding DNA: TGTGCCAGCAGCCAAGAAGGGCTAGCGGGTAGGGATGAGCAGTTCTTC.